This T cell receptor beta chain was sequenced for a study of shared clonotypes between healthy human individuals. Looking at the study overall: Used for every donor were three CD4 naive, three CD4 memory, two CD8 naive and one CD8 memory plate.

Comment on this clone: Its target is unknown.

There are 13 residues in the CDR3. The ends were cut back, 1 base at V and 4 bases at J, with 5 bases in the middle. CDR1 is LNHNV and CDR2 is YYDKDF in the germline V gene (reference sequence). Findings and caveats of the study: Naive CD4 clonotype sharing across a few donors was about 5%. The generation probabilities recorded for non-shared clonotypes fell below those of clonotypes shared by all four donors.

Deep was the level used in running the assay. Clones were sequenced by immunoSEQ multiplex PCR, and TCRdb holds only the in-frame ones, with some missing. The repertoire consists of about 2.3 million clones, with approximately 95% occurring once and the leading ten covering 0.3% to 0.4%. Sequences were obtained from naive CD4+ T cells from PBMCs. Subset noted: CD45RA+ positively selected. This TCR came from a man aged 18 to 35 in good health. Some clones in this sample may be carry-over from other donors' samples. The J gene is TRBJ1-5, the V gene TRBV15; D gene ambiguous. The CDR3 region has the DNA TGTGCCACCAGCAGAGCGGCGAATCAGCCCCAGCATTTT. Translating gives CATSRAANQPQHF.